A selection of T cell receptor beta chains follows, all from one sample in a study of blood T cell repertoires in COVID-19. The assay was immunoSEQ multiplex PCR, and TCRdb's table has in-frame clones only and misses some. The data show 250,000 to 300,000 clones, around four fifths seen once. Sequencing was carried out using peripheral blood. Every receptor here comes from a man at least 80 years old with acute or convalescent COVID-19. Both conserved end residues are part of each CDR3. A D gene is named only where the DNA matches it firmly. Size values are once, few and many counts, or a class for expanded clones, and some rows have none.

>NA|TRBJ1-1|TRBV3-1/TRBV3-2|NA|13
TGTGCCAGCAGCCAAGCGTCAAGCGATGAAGCTTTCTTT
CASSQASSDEAFF
>TRBD1|TRBJ2-5|TRBV24-1|NA|14
TGTGCCACCAGTCCCGGACAGGGGACACAGACCCAGTACTTC
CATSPGQGTQTQYF
>NA|TRBJ2-5|TRBV5-1|NA|13
TGCGCCAGCCAGGGTCTGCCTCAAGAGACCCAGTACTTC
CASQGLPQETQYF
>TRBD2|TRBJ2-1|TRBV2|few|15
TGTGCCAGCAGTGATTTTAGCGGGGGTTACAATGAGCAGTTCTTC
CASSDFSGGYNEQFF
>TRBD2|TRBJ2-5|TRBV6-5|NA|15
TGTGCCAGCAGACCTCTAGCGGGAAATCAAGAGACCCAGTACTTC
CASRPLAGNQETQYF
>NA|TRBJ2-7|TRBV28|NA|14
TGTGCCAGCAGTCCCCATGACAGGACCTACGAGCAGTACTTC
CASSPHDRTYEQYF
>TRBD2|TRBJ2-2|TRBV3-1/TRBV3-2|NA|21
TGTGCCAGCAGCCAAGGCCCCTCACCCCGTCTACTAGCGGCAAACACCGGGGAGCTGTTTTTT
CASSQGPSPRLLAANTGELFF
>NA|TRBJ1-4|TRBV7-9|NA|17
TGTGCCAGCAGCTTAGGTTCCGTACGGACAGAAAATGAAAAACTGTTTTTT
CASSLGSVRTENEKLFF
>NA|TRBJ1-2|TRBV7-2|NA|13
TGTGCCAGCAGCTTAGTGGGGGGTAATGGCTACACCTTC
CASSLVGGNGYTF
>NA|TRBJ1-6|TRBV5-6|NA|16
TGTGCCAGCAGCTTGGGAGGGCGCGGGCAAAATTCACCCCTCCACTTT
CASSLGGRGQNSPLHF
>TRBD2|TRBJ2-4|TRBV28|NA|15
TGTGCCAGCAGTGTACCTAGCGGGGGGCCCAACATTCAGTACTTC
CASSVPSGGPNIQYF
>TRBD1|TRBJ1-1|TRBV28|NA|13
TGTGCCAGCAGTTTACCAGGGGGCACTGAAGCTTTCTTT
CASSLPGGTEAFF
>NA|TRBJ1-5|TRBV7-2|NA|16
TGTGCCAGCAGCTTAATGGTGGGGGGGGTGGGCCAGCCCCAGCATTTT
CASSLMVGGVGQPQHF
>TRBD1|TRBJ1-5|TRBV19|NA|14
TGTGCCAGTCGACTGACAGGGGGGGATCAGCCCCAGCATTTT
CASRLTGGDQPQHF
>NA|TRBJ1-6|TRBV6-5|NA|15
TGTGCCAGCAGTCCGAGCAGGGCTGACAATTCACCCCTCCACTTT
CASSPSRADNSPLHF